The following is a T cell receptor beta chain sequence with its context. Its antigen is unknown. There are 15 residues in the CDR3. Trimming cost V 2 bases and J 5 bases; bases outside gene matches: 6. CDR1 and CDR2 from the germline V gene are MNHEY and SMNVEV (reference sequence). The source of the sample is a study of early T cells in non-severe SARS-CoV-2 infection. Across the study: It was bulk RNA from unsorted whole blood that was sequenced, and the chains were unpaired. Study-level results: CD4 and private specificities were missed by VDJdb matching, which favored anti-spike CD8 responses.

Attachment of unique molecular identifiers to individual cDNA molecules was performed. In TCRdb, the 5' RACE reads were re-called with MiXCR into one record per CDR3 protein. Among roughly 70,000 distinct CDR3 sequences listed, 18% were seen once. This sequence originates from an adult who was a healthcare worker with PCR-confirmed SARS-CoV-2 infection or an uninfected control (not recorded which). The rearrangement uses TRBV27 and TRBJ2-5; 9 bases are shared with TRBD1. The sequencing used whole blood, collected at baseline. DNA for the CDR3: TGTGCCAGCAGTTTAAACAGGGGGCTTCTGGAGACCCAGTACTTC. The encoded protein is CASSLNRGLLETQYF.